The present entry profiles one T cell receptor (beta chain) with its context. What it binds is unknown. The sample belongs to a study of cytomegalovirus exposure and HLA in healthy donors. Regarding the study as a whole: There were about 160 TCR beta chains listed as cytomegalovirus-associated. It was found in a later analysis that first-cohort TCR clusters tended to co-occur in the 100 to 150 validation repertoires.

The data were produced by immunoSEQ multiplex PCR, yet TCRdb's version contains in-frame clones alone and is incomplete. The sample includes 80,000 to 95,000 clones, roughly 92% of them seen just once. While the first cohort had fewer than 850 subjects, the donors belonged to the separate validation cohort of about 120 subjects. Unmatched junction bases numbered 8, after V lost 3 bases and J lost 4 bases. The CDR3 totals 15 residues. Germline V gives CDR1 LNHDA, CDR2 SQIVND (reference sequence). What was sequenced was PBMCs. This TCR was sampled from a woman in her twenties or thirties in good health and CMV-seropositive. This chain connects TRBV19 to TRBJ2-7, with 8 bases lining up with TRBD2. The chain's CDR3 is CASSITSGRLYEQYF. The CDR3 DNA is TGTGCCAGTAGTATCACTAGCGGAAGATTATACGAGCAGTACTTC.